This T cell receptor beta chain was sequenced for a study of T cell responses to AZD1222 COVID-19 vaccine. Study-wide findings and caveats: Along spike, vaccine-associated CD4 TCRs were found throughout, with dominance at 160-218 and 743-854.

Timing groups of about 4 and about 12 weeks for second doses were pooled. Points on this clone: Its antigen is currently unknown.

The protocol was immunoSEQ multiplex PCR, while the TCRdb copy is restricted to in-frame clones and leaves out a portion. This table holds 85,000 to 95,000 clones, 70% to 90% found once. The CDR3 has 14 amino acids. Per the germline V gene, CDR1 is LNHDA and CDR2 is SQIVND (reference sequence). Trimming took off 7 bases at V and 4 bases at J, with 16 bases between the two ends. The J gene is TRBJ1-1, the V gene TRBV19; the D is unclear. This clonotype originated in an adult who received the AZD1222 COVID-19 vaccine. The specimen was peripheral blood, collected 28 days after the second AZD1222 dose. CDR3 residues: CASTPGGLVTEAFF. In DNA form, the CDR3 reads TGTGCCAGTACCCCCGGAGGGTTGGTCACTGAAGCTTTCTTT.